This T cell receptor beta chain is drawn from a study of T-cell reconstitution after alpha-beta-depleted transplantation in children. Study results and caveats: Reported findings indicate that, about two months after transplant, alpha-beta T cells came from several hundred expanded clones, which were derived from non-depleted graft cells. T-cell counts and diversity were attributed mostly to newly produced T cells one year after transplant.

In this sample, this clonotype turned up a few times. Antigen unknown. Construction of the TCRbeta library involved unique molecular identifiers. In TCRdb, the PCR reads were re-called with MiXCR into one record per CDR3 protein. The table includes some 600,000 distinct CDR3 sequences, 10% to 15% detected once. Looked up from germline, CDR1 is MNHNS and CDR2 is SASEGT. V was pared by 5 bases and J by 6 bases, with 10 bases of the junction left unmatched. CDR3 length equals 14 residues. The sample in question was PBMCs, mostly from graft donor cells, obtained 360 days after TCRalphabeta/CD19-depleted stem cell transplant. The chain employs TRBV6-1 and TRBJ2-7, with 7 positions matching TRBD2. The receptor's source is a male patient younger than 18 who had a stem cell transplant for acute myeloid leukemia, so the T cells may come from the graft donor. In nucleotides, the CDR3 is TGTGCCAGCAGTAAATGGACTGGGGAGGGCGAGCAGTACTTC. This codes for CASSKWTGEGEQYF.